Listed below are T cell receptor beta chains from one sample, sequenced in a study of response to subunit inactivated influenza vaccine. TCRdb used MiXCR to reprocess the RT-PCR reads, holding one entry per CDR3 protein. The top ten hold about 7.4% of the sample, which has 590,000 or so distinct CDR3 sequences, 12% to 15% seen once. The material sequenced was PBMCs from blood, taken 14 to 15 days before vaccination. These receptors were taken from a man aged 45-65 years who received an inactivated influenza vaccine. Each CDR3 is given with its conserved first and last residue. D genes are given only for firm matches. Clone size is shown for a subset of rows, as once, few, many or a class of expanded clone.

d_gene	abundance	v_gene	j_gene	CDR3nt	CDR3aa
.	.	TRBV5-1	TRBJ2-1	TGCGCCAGCAGCATCGGGACCAACAATGAGCAGTTCTTC	CASSIGTNNEQFF
.	.	TRBV7-9	TRBJ2-3	TGTGCCAGCAGCATTACGTCGGATACGCAGTATTTT	CASSITSDTQYF
.	.	TRBV7-6	TRBJ1-1	TGTGCCAGCAGCTTAACCGGCCACACTGAAGCTTTCTTT	CASSLTGHTEAFF
TRBD2	few	TRBV3-1	TRBJ2-1	TGTGCCAGCAGCCAGGAACCGGGACTAGTAACTCTCCGCTACAATGAGCAGTTCTTC	CASSQEPGLVTLRYNEQFF
.	.	TRBV27	TRBJ2-7	TGTGCCAGCAGTTTATTCGGGCCCCTCTCCTACGAGCAGTACTTC	CASSLFGPLSYEQYF
.	many	TRBV6-2/TRBV6-3	TRBJ1-5	TGTGCCAGCAGTTACGCCGGTCAGCCCCAGCATTTT	CASSYAGQPQHF
TRBD2	.	TRBV7-2	TRBJ2-1	TGTGCCAGCAGCTTACCGCCCGGGACTAGCTACAATGAGCAGTTCTTC	CASSLPPGTSYNEQFF
TRBD1	.	TRBV11-2	TRBJ2-6	TGTGCCAGCAGCTTAGAAGGCAGGGGGCGAGGGGGTGGGGCCAACGTCCTGACTTTC	CASSLEGRGRGGGANVLTF
.	few	TRBV5-1	TRBJ1-2	TGCGCCAGCAGCTTCAATAACGATCTACATGGCTACACCTTC	CASSFNNDLHGYTF
.	.	TRBV11-1	TRBJ2-1	TGTGCCAGCAGCTTAGGATCCGGGAGAGGGTATGAGCAGTTCTTC	CASSLGSGRGYEQFF
TRBD2	.	TRBV7-9	TRBJ2-3	TGTGCCAGCAGCTCACTAGCGGGGGTGGAAGATACGCAGTATTTT	CASSSLAGVEDTQYF
.	few	TRBV7-8	TRBJ2-3	TGTGCCAGCAGCTTAAGGGCAGGTTTAGATACGCAGTATTTT	CASSLRAGLDTQYF
TRBD1	.	TRBV28	TRBJ2-7	TGTGCCACCGGCGGGACAGGGCGCTCCTACGAGCAGTACTTC	CATGGTGRSYEQYF
.	.	TRBV20-1	TRBJ2-3	TGCAGTGCTTTTATGGCGGCTAGCACAGATACGCAGTATTTT	CSAFMAASTDTQYF
.	.	TRBV20-1	TRBJ2-2	TGCAGTGCTATCTCTGGGGGGGCCACCGGGGAGCTGTTTTTT	CSAISGGATGELFF
.	.	TRBV20-1	TRBJ1-1	TGCAGTGCTCTTACAGGGAACACTGAAGCTATCTTT	CSALTGNTEAIF
TRBD1	.	TRBV28	TRBJ2-7	TGTGCCAGCAGGACCAGGACAGGGTTCGGCGAGCAGTACTTC	CASRTRTGFGEQYF